The 19 T cell receptor beta chains listed next were all sequenced from one sample in a study of blood T cell repertoires in COVID-19. Some clones are missing from TCRdb's copy, which holds only in-frame ones; the method was immunoSEQ multiplex PCR. This table has about 50,000 clones, approximately 79% appearing once. The sequencing sample was made of peripheral blood. These receptor sequences come from a man between 65 and 85 years old with acute or convalescent COVID-19.

The chain couples TRBV7-3 to TRBJ2-2; the D gene is possibly TRBD2 (6 bases). The germline V and J ends were trimmed by 0 bases and 5 bases, with 13 bases remaining between them. The CDR3 loop spans 16 amino acids. In germline, CDR1 is SGHTA, CDR2 FQGTGA. For the CDR3, the DNA is TGTGCCAGCAGCTTAACTCGGGGGAGCGGGACCGGGGAGCTGTTTTTT. Its protein is CASSLTRGSGTGELFF.

The chain uses TRBV11-2 and TRBJ2-2; weak D call: TRBD2 (5 bases). Trimming shortened V by 5 bases and J by 4 bases, and 11 bases separated the two germline ends. The length of the CDR3 is 14 residues. Per the germline V gene, CDR1 is SGHAT and CDR2 is FQNNGV. In nucleotides, the CDR3 is TGTGCCAGCAGCAGATCAAGCGGCACCGGGGAGCTGTTTTTT. Translating it yields CASSRSSGTGELFF.

This clone was seen a handful of times. The V gene is TRBV27, the J gene TRBJ1-2, with TRBD1 identical over 7 bases. CDR1 MNHEY and CDR2 SMNVEV come from the germline V gene (reference sequence). V was clipped by 6 bases and J by 8 bases; unmatched bases: 9. There are 13 residues in the CDR3. The CDR3 nucleotides are TGTGCCAGCAGCCAAGGGACAGAAGGCGGCTACACCTTC. As protein: CASSQGTEGGYTF.

V usage is TRBV7-2 and J usage is TRBJ2-1, with 13 bases fitting TRBD2. The CDR3 spans 18 residues. Trimming cost V 3 bases and J 6 bases; bases outside gene matches: 11. Germline V gene lookup returns CDR1 SGHTA and CDR2 FQGNSA. The CDR3 region has the DNA TGTGCCAGCAGCTTCGGGACTAGCGGGGTGGGAGTCAGCAATGAGCAGTTCTTC. Its translation: CASSFGTSGVGVSNEQFF.

The chain has TRBV9 and TRBJ2-7, with D perhaps TRBD2 (6 bases). The CDR3 is 15 residues long. V lost 4 bases to trimming and J lost 3 bases, with 17 bases between them. The V gene's germline CDR1 is SGDLS and CDR2 YYNGEE. The CDR3 region is CASSISGDSLYEQYF. The CDR3 DNA is TGTGCCAGCAGCATCTCGGGGGACTCACTCTACGAGCAGTACTTC.

The V and J genes are TRBV6-1 and TRBJ2-1; 10 nucleotides agree with TRBD1. The CDR3 is made up of 16 amino acids. The V gene end was trimmed by 4 bases and the J gene end by 8 bases; junction bases not matched to a gene: 11. Germline assignment: CDR1 MNHNS and CDR2 SASEGT. In DNA form, the CDR3 reads TGTGCCAGCAGTGGAGCCGGGACAGGGGTCATCGATGAGCAGTTCTTC. It codes for CASSGAGTGVIDEQFF.

The chain employs TRBV5-4 and TRBJ2-3; 9 nucleotides agree with TRBD2. This CDR3 comprises 18 residues. The V and J ends lost 0 bases and 6 bases, in that order; junction bases with no gene match: 14. CDR1 SGHNT and CDR2 YYREEE come from the germline V gene (reference sequence). CDR3 protein: CASSLVRLAGGPFDTQYF. The CDR3 coding sequence is TGTGCCAGCAGCTTGGTCCGTCTCGCGGGAGGGCCTTTCGATACGCAGTATTTT.

The chain joins TRBV2 to TRBJ1-2; no clear D gene. This CDR3 is built from 13 residues. With 3 bases removed from V and 6 bases from J, the gap between germline ends came to 11 bases. The germline CDR1 and CDR2 sequences are SNHLY and FYNNEI. The CDR3, as DNA: TGTGCCAGCAGTGAGTGGCAGTACGATGGCTACACCTTC. It codes for CASSEWQYDGYTF.

V gene TRBV6-5 combines with J gene TRBJ1-1; D unresolved. CDR3 size: 13 residues. Trimming pared 7 bases from V and 10 bases from J, leaving 19 bases between. CDR1 MNHEY and CDR2 SVGAGI come from the germline V gene. CDR3 DNA sequence: TGTGCCAGCATCTCCCGGGGTGATCATGGAGCTTTCTTT. Protein sequence: CASISRGDHGAFF.

This rearrangement joins TRBV4-3 to TRBJ2-7, with D unclear. Germline V CDR1 and CDR2: LGHNA, YSLEER. The CDR3 spans 17 residues. V was pared by 0 bases and J by 0 bases, with 15 bases between. The CDR3 loop is CASSQEDVGTYSYEQYF. The CDR3, as DNA: TGCGCCAGCAGCCAAGAAGACGTGGGCACTTACTCCTACGAGCAGTACTTC.

The J gene is TRBJ2-2, the V gene TRBV19; 9 nucleotides line up with TRBD1. CDR3 length: 15 residues. J lost 6 bases, V lost 3 bases, and 5 bases had no gene match. Germline-derived CDR1 and CDR2 are LNHDA and SQIVND (reference sequence). The chain's CDR3 is CASSMRTGVPGELFF. The CDR3 DNA sequence: TGTGCCAGTAGTATGCGGACAGGGGTTCCCGGGGAGCTGTTTTTT.

This clone was picked up one time. The J gene is TRBJ2-1, the V gene TRBV7-9; 9 bases map to TRBD1. Germline values: CDR1 SEHNR, CDR2 FQNEAQ (reference sequence). V lost 4 bases and J lost 0; bases outside the gene matches: 13. CDR3 length equals 19 residues. CDR3 sequence: CASSSRTLDRGGSYNEQFF. The CDR3 DNA reads as TGTGCCAGCAGCTCCCGAACTCTTGACAGGGGGGGCTCCTACAATGAGCAGTTCTTC.

The rearrangement uses TRBV9 and TRBJ2-7, with D possibly matching TRBD2 (5 bases). The CDR3 sequence is 10 residues long. Germline V gene sequence: CDR1 SGDLS, CDR2 YYNGEE. Trimming took off 4 bases at V and 12 bases at J, with 11 bases between the two ends. The CDR3 region is CASSPPGVYF. The DNA of the CDR3 is TGTGCCAGCAGCCCCCCCGGGGTGTACTTC.

The rearrangement links TRBV3-1 (or the pseudogene TRBV3-2) to TRBJ1-2; TRBD1 aligns across 8 bases. Germline lookup yields CDR1 LGHDT and CDR2 YNNKEL (reference sequence). CDR3 length equals 16 residues. V shed 3 bases, J shed 0 bases, and the junction held 6 bases outside the gene matches. Written as DNA, the CDR3 is TGTGCCAGCAGCCAGAACGACAGGGGATCTAACTATGGCTACACCTTC. This translates into CASSQNDRGSNYGYTF.

The sample holds one count of this clone. The chain carries TRBV5-1 and TRBJ1-2; TRBD1 agrees at 9 bases. V gave up 7 bases and J gave up 3 bases; unmatched junction bases: 10. Germline loops: CDR1 SGHRS, CDR2 YFSETQ. The CDR3 is 15 residues long. CDR3 protein: CASARGQGGDYGYTF. Here the CDR3 DNA reads TGCGCCAGCGCCCGGGGACAGGGCGGGGACTATGGCTACACCTTC. The full variable domain, in which reference TRBV5-1 and TRBJ1-2 provide the parts outside the CDR3, is KAGVTQTPRYLIKTRGQQVTLSCSPISGHRSVSWYQQTPGQGLQFLFEYFSETQRNKGNFPGRFSGRQFSNSRSEMNVSTLELGDSALYLCASARGQGGDYGYTFGSGTRLTVV.

The V gene is TRBV5-1, the J gene TRBJ1-5, with 10 bases aligning to TRBD1. With 4 bases clipped from V and 8 bases from J, the junction kept 15 bases outside the gene matches. The length of the CDR3 is 17 residues. Germline V gene data show CDR1 as SGHRS and CDR2 as YFSETQ. CDR3 region: CASSPGSGTGESEPQHF. The CDR3 nucleotides read TGCGCCAGCAGCCCTGGCTCCGGGACAGGGGAAAGTGAGCCCCAGCATTTT.

V and J are TRBV28 and TRBJ2-3, with TRBD1 as a possible D gene (5 bases). This CDR3 contains 15 residues. The V gene's germline CDR1 is MDHEN and CDR2 SYDVKM. The V and J ends lost 8 bases and 8 bases respectively, with 23 bases between them. CDR3 sequence reads: CASDRAQGTGGTQYF. Here the CDR3 DNA reads TGTGCCAGCGATAGAGCCCAGGGAACAGGTGGTACGCAGTATTTT.

The count of this clone is one. This chain links TRBV2 with TRBJ2-5, with D tentatively TRBD1 (6 bases). Per germline, CDR1 SNHLY and CDR2 FYNNEI. V was cut by 5 bases and J by 5 bases, with 9 bases left in between. The CDR3 extends over 12 amino acids. CDR3 sequence: CASSRTDETQYF. The CDR3, as DNA: TGTGCCAGCAGTCGGACAGACGAGACCCAGTACTTC.

J is TRBJ1-1 and V is TRBV6-5, with D perhaps matching TRBD1 (6 bases). The CDR3 covers 13 residues. Germline assignment: CDR1 MNHEY and CDR2 SVGAGI. The germline V and J ends were trimmed by 5 bases and 5 bases, with 12 bases remaining between them. CDR3 sequence: CASSRERGTEAFF. The CDR3 DNA reads as TGTGCCAGCAGTCGGGAAAGGGGGACTGAAGCTTTCTTT.